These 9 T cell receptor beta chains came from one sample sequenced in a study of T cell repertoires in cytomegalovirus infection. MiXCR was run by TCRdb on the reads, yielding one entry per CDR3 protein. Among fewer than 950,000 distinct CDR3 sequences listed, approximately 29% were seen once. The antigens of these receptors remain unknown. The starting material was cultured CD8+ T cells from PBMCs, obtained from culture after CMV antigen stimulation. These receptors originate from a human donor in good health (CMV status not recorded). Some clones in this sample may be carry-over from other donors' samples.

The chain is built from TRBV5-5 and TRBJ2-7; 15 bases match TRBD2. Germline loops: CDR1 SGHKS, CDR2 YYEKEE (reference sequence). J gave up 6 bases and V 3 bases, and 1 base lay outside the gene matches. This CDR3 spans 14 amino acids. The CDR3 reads CASSSGLAGGEQYV. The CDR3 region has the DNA TGTGCCAGCAGCTCGGGACTAGCGGGGGGCGAGCAGTACGTC.

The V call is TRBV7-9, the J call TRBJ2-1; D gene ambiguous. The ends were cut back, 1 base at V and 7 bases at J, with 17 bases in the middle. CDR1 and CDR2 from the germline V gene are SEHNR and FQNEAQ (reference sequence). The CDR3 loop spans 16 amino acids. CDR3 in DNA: TGTGCCAGCAGCTTAGGCCCCCTGGTGGGCCAAAATGAGCAGTTCTTC. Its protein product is CASSLGPLVGQNEQFF.

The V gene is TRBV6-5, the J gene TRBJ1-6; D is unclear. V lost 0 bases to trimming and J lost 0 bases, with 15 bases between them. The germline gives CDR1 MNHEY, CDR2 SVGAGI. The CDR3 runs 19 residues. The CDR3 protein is CASSYSLMAGSSYNSPLHF. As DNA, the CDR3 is TGTGCCAGCAGTTACTCCCTCATGGCGGGTAGCTCCTATAATTCACCCCTCCACTTT.

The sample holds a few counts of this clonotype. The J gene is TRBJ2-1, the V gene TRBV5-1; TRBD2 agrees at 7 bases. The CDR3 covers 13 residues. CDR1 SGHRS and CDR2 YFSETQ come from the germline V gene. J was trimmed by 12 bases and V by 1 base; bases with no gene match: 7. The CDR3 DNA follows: TGCGCCAGCAGCTTGTCCGGGGGGTTCTTGCAGTTCTTC. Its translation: CASSLSGGFLQFF.

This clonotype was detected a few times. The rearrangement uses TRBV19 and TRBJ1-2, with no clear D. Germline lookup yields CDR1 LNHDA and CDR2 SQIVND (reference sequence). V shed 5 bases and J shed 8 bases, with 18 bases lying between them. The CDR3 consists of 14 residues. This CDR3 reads CASSAQTESTGYTF. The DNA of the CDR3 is TGTGCCAGTAGTGCACAGACGGAAAGTACGGGCTACACCTTC.

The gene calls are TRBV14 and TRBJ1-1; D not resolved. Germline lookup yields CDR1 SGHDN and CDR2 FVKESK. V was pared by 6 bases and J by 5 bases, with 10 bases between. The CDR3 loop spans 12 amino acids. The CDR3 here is CASRYGGTEAFF. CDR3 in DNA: TGTGCCAGCAGATACGGTGGGACTGAAGCTTTCTTT.

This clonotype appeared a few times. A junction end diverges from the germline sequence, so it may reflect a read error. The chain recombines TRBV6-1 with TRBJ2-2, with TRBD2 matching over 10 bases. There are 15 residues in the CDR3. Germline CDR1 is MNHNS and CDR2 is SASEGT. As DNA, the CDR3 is TGTGCCAGCTCGGAGGGACTAGCGAAAACCGGGGAGCTGTTTTTT. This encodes CASSEGLAKTGELFF.

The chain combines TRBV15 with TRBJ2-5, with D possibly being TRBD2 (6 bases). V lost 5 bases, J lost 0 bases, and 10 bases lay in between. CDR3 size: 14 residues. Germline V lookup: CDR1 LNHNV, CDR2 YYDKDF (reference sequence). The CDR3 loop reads CATSAREYQETQYF. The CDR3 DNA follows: TGTGCCACCAGCGCTCGGGAGTACCAAGAGACCCAGTACTTC.

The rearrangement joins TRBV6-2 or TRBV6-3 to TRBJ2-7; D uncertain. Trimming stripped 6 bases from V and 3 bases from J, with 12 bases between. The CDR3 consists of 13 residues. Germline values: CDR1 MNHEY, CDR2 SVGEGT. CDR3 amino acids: CASREAPNYEQYV. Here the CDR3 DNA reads TGTGCCAGCAGGGAAGCCCCCAACTACGAGCAGTACGTC.